Each of the 32 T cell receptor beta chains below was sequenced from the same sample in a study of OX40 agonist ivuxolimab in advanced cancers. Libraries were prepared by immunoSEQ multiplex PCR; TCRdb keeps only in-frame clonotypes and omits some of them. The sample carries roughly 60,000 clones, less than 90% recorded once. The starting material was CD4+ or CD8+ T cells sorted from blood, obtained in a trial of the OX40 agonist ivuxolimab. Every receptor here comes from an adult with an advanced solid tumor such as melanoma, head and neck, liver or kidney cancer.

The rearrangement links TRBV28 to TRBJ1-2; possibly TRBD1 for D (6 bases). There are 13 residues in the CDR3. CDR1 and CDR2 (germline): MDHEN, SYDVKM. V was trimmed by 7 bases and J by 5 bases, leaving 14 bases between them. CDR3 in amino acids: CASIGGRRYGYTF. The CDR3, as DNA: TGTGCCAGCATCGGGGGGCGCAGATATGGCTACACCTTC.

This clone was seen a handful of times. The V and J genes are TRBV28 and TRBJ2-5; 8 bases fit TRBD1. From germline, CDR1 is MDHEN and CDR2 SYDVKM. J lost 5 bases, V lost 10 bases, and 6 bases had no gene match. The length of the CDR3 is 12 residues. The chain's CDR3 is CAIQGARETQYF. The CDR3, as DNA: TGTGCCATCCAGGGGGCGCGGGAGACCCAGTACTTC.

This clone showed up just a few times. The chain uses TRBV28 and TRBJ2-3; D is possibly TRBD1 (6 bases). V was clipped by 2 bases and J by 5 bases, with 14 bases between them. The CDR3 sequence is 15 residues long. Per the germline V gene, CDR1 is MDHEN and CDR2 is SYDVKM. The CDR3 region is CASSLGARRGDTQYF. The CDR3 bases are TGTGCCAGCAGTTTAGGGGCTCGCAGGGGAGATACGCAGTATTTT.

The rearrangement links TRBV18 to TRBJ2-1, with 7 nucleotides matching TRBD1. This CDR3 comprises 14 residues. Germline lookup yields CDR1 KGHSH and CDR2 LQKENI. V dropped 3 bases and J dropped 4; count of bases not matched to a gene: 3. CDR3 in amino acids: CASSPGQQYNEQFF. CDR3 sequence (DNA): TGTGCCAGCTCACCGGGACAGCAGTACAATGAGCAGTTCTTC.

The J gene is TRBJ2-1, the V gene TRBV9; D is perhaps TRBD2 (6 bases). The V and J ends lost 2 bases and 6 bases respectively, with 15 bases between them. Germline V gene data show CDR1 as SGDLS and CDR2 as YYNGEE. The CDR3 totals 15 residues. The CDR3 sequence: CASSVKGEDINEQFF. CDR3 DNA sequence: TGTGCCAGCAGCGTCAAAGGGGAGGACATCAATGAGCAGTTCTTC.

The chain joins TRBV29-1 to TRBJ2-3; no reliable D call. Germline CDR1 reads SQVTM; CDR2 reads ANQGSEA. The V gene lost 5 bases and the J gene lost 2 bases, with 11 bases spanning the gap. There are 13 residues in the CDR3. The CDR3: CSVPSTFTDTQYF. As DNA, the CDR3 is TGCAGCGTTCCCTCAACCTTCACAGATACGCAGTATTTT.

The V and J genes are TRBV6-1 and TRBJ1-6; tentatively, D is TRBD1 (6 bases). Germline CDR1 MNHNS, CDR2 SASEGT. This CDR3 region has 16 residues. Trimming cost V 2 bases and J 2 bases, with 10 bases left between them. The CDR3 DNA sequence: TGTGCCAGCAGTGAACGAGGGGGAACCTATAATTCACCCCTCCACTTT. This sequence encodes CASSERGGTYNSPLHF.

The chain uses TRBV9 and TRBJ2-3; the D is unclear. The CDR3 is 12 amino acids. V gave up 3 bases and J gave up 0 bases, with 2 bases separating them. Per the germline V gene, CDR1 is SGDLS and CDR2 is YYNGEE. This CDR3 reads CASSGSTDTQYF. In DNA form, the CDR3 reads TGTGCCAGCAGCGGAAGCACAGATACGCAGTATTTT. Using reference TRBV9 and TRBJ2-3 for the parts outside the CDR3, the full variable domain is DSGVTQTPKHLITATGQRVTLRCSPRSGDLSVYWYQQSLDQGLQFLIQYYNGEERAKGNILERFSAQQFPDLHSELNLSSLELGDSALYFCASSGSTDTQYFGPGTRLTVL.

This rearrangement joins TRBV19 to TRBJ2-5, with D tentatively TRBD1 (6 bases). The germline gives CDR1 LNHDA, CDR2 SQIVND (reference sequence). The CDR3 is 14 amino acids. V was clipped by 4 bases and J by 3 bases, with 12 bases between them. The CDR3 loop reads CASSTTGTKETQYF. CDR3 coding DNA: TGTGCCAGTAGTACTACCGGGACAAAAGAGACCCAGTACTTC.

The chain combines TRBV7-3 with TRBJ1-1; no clear D. The germline CDR1 and CDR2 sequences are SGHTA and FQGTGA. This CDR3 is built from 13 residues. Trimming removed 5 bases at V and 4 bases at J, with 11 bases between. This CDR3 reads CASSLGPVTEAFF. In DNA form, the CDR3 reads TGTGCCAGCAGCCTTGGGCCCGTCACTGAAGCTTTCTTT.

This chain links TRBV5-6 with TRBJ2-7, with D possibly matching TRBD1 (5 bases). CDR3 length equals 11 residues. With 4 bases removed from V and 7 bases from J, the gap between germline ends came to 9 bases. CDR1 is SGHDT, CDR2 YYEEEE, per germline. This CDR3 reads CASSLYREQYF. CDR3 sequence (DNA): TGTGCCAGCAGCCTCTACAGGGAGCAGTACTTC.

The J gene is TRBJ2-5, the V gene TRBV7-2; 8 bases are shared with TRBD2. The CDR3 sequence is 17 residues long. V lost 1 base and J lost 1; bases outside the gene matches: 8. Per germline, CDR1 SGHTA and CDR2 FQGNSA. The DNA for the CDR3 is TGTGCCAGCAGCTTAGTCTTTAGCGGGGTATTCCAAGAGACCCAGTACTTC. It codes for CASSLVFSGVFQETQYF.

The CDR3 sequence: CAISVTGSETQYF. In DNA form, the CDR3 reads TGTGCCATCAGCGTGACAGGGTCGGAGACCCAGTACTTC. The genes are TRBV6-5 and TRBJ2-5; 7 bases agree with TRBD1. The CDR3 is made up of 13 amino acids. Unmatched junction bases numbered 10, after V lost 10 bases and J lost 5 bases. CDR1 is MNHEY and CDR2 is SVGAGI in the germline V gene.

The CDR3 here is CASSPDRGNSYEQYF. The CDR3 DNA follows: TGTGCCAGCAGCCCGGACAGGGGGAATTCCTACGAGCAGTACTTC. V usage is TRBV7-8 and J usage is TRBJ2-7; 10 bases map to TRBD1. V lost 5 bases, J lost 1 base, and 5 bases stayed unmatched. Germline CDR1 reads SGHVS; CDR2 reads FQNEAQ. This CDR3 contains 15 residues.

This chain joins TRBV30 and TRBJ1-2; no clear D. Trimming cost V 1 base and J 6 bases, with 21 bases left between them. The CDR3 length is 16 residues. The germline V gene has CDR1 GTSNPN and CDR2 SVGIG (reference sequence). CDR3 bases: TGTGCCTGGAGTGGATCCCGGGTCCGTCCCCCTCATGGCTACACCTTC. Its translation is CAWSGSRVRPPHGYTF. The whole variable domain, filled in from reference TRBV30 and TRBJ1-2, reads SQTIHQWPATLVQPVGSPLSLECTVEGTSNPNLYWYRQAAGRGLQLLFYSVGIGQISSEVPQNLSASRPQDRQFILSSKKLLLSDSGFYLCAWSGSRVRPPHGYTFGSGTRLTVV.

The chain is built from TRBV6-5 and TRBJ2-7; a weak D match, TRBD2 (5 bases). The CDR3 sequence is 12 residues long. Trimming cost V 8 bases and J 0 bases, with 8 bases left between them. CDR1 is MNHEY and CDR2 is SVGAGI in the germline V gene. CDR3 region: CASGGDSYEQYF. The CDR3 nucleotides read TGTGCCAGCGGAGGAGACTCCTACGAGCAGTACTTC.

V and J are TRBV6-1 and TRBJ2-5; 12 bases match TRBD2. The tail of the sequence fits TRBJ2-7 better, so the J call may be wrong. The CDR3 contains 14 residues. Germline V gene lookup returns CDR1 MNHNS and CDR2 SASEGT. In DNA, the CDR3 is TGTGCCAGCACGACTAGCGGGAGCTCCTACGAGCAGTACTTC. Translating gives CASTTSGSSYEQYF.

The chain's CDR3 is CAISDRAPYGYTF. Written as DNA, the CDR3 is TGTGCCATCAGTGACAGGGCGCCCTATGGCTACACCTTC. The chain carries TRBV10-3 and TRBJ1-2; weak D call: TRBD1 (5 bases). This CDR3 comprises 13 residues. Germline CDR1 and CDR2: ENHRY and SYGVKD. V lost 3 bases to trimming and J lost 4 bases, with 9 bases between them.

This clone was recorded a few times. This chain joins TRBV9 and TRBJ1-1; no clear D gene. V gave up 4 bases and J gave up 5 bases, with 15 bases separating them. Germline loops: CDR1 SGDLS, CDR2 YYNGEE. The CDR3 is made up of 14 amino acids. The CDR3 bases are TGTGCCAGCAGCAGGAGGAGGGATCGGACTGAAGCTTTCTTT. Amino acid sequence: CASSRRRDRTEAFF.

The genes are TRBV28 and TRBJ2-5; a weak D match, TRBD2 (5 bases). V dropped 2 bases and J dropped 6 bases, with 13 bases sitting between them. The germline CDR1 and CDR2 sequences are MDHEN and SYDVKM. The CDR3 contains 14 residues. The CDR3 is CASSLRGSRKTQYF. DNA of the CDR3: TGTGCCAGCAGTTTACGAGGGAGTCGGAAGACCCAGTACTTC.

This clone was observed a few times. This chain joins TRBV11-2 and TRBJ1-1; 8 bases are a match to TRBD1. From germline, CDR1 is SGHAT and CDR2 FQNNGV. Losses at the gene ends were 4 bases for V and 7 bases for J; bases not matched to a gene: 5. The CDR3 covers 13 residues. The CDR3 DNA sequence: TGTGCCAGCAGCTCCTACAGGGGGGTTGAAGCTTTCTTT. Its translation is CASSSYRGVEAFF.

In its sample, this clone was seen once. The J gene is TRBJ1-5, the V gene TRBV2; D might be TRBD1 (5 bases). Germline V gives CDR1 SNHLY, CDR2 FYNNEI. With 2 bases removed from V and 0 bases from J, the gap between germline ends came to 17 bases. The CDR3 consists of 18 residues. The CDR3 reads CASSESGGEGYSNQPQHF. The CDR3 region has the DNA TGTGCCAGCAGTGAAAGCGGGGGGGAGGGGTATAGCAATCAGCCCCAGCATTTT. Looking up the rest from reference TRBV2 and TRBJ1-5 gives the full variable domain: EPEVTQTPSHQVTQMGQEVILRCVPISNHLYFYWYRQILGQKVEFLVSFYNNEISEKSEIFDDQFSVERPDGSNFTLKIRSTKLEDSAMYFCASSESGGEGYSNQPQHFGDGTRLSIL.

The rearrangement links TRBV9 to TRBJ2-3; 14 nucleotides match TRBD2. This CDR3 spans 16 amino acids. CDR1 is SGDLS, CDR2 YYNGEE, per germline. V dropped 4 bases and J dropped 2; count of bases not matched to a gene: 3. This chain's CDR3 is CASSRLAGGNTDTQYF. CDR3 nucleotide sequence: TGTGCCAGCAGCAGACTAGCGGGAGGGAACACAGATACGCAGTATTTT.

This clone was observed a single time. The rearrangement joins TRBV9 to TRBJ1-5, with TRBD1 identical over 10 bases. CDR3 length: 16 residues. V was clipped by 3 bases and J by 3 bases; unmatched bases: 6. Germline V gene sequence: CDR1 SGDLS, CDR2 YYNGEE. CDR3 residues: CASSASGTGDNQPQHF. DNA of the CDR3: TGTGCCAGCAGCGCTTCCGGGACAGGGGACAATCAGCCCCAGCATTTT. The variable domain in full, with the rest retrieved from reference TRBV9 and TRBJ1-5, is DSGVTQTPKHLITATGQRVTLRCSPRSGDLSVYWYQQSLDQGLQFLIQYYNGEERAKGNILERFSAQQFPDLHSELNLSSLELGDSALYFCASSASGTGDNQPQHFGDGTRLSIL.

V usage is TRBV6-4 and J usage is TRBJ1-6; D is perhaps TRBD1 (6 bases). The CDR3 has 18 amino acids. Germline CDR1 and CDR2: MRHNA and SNTAGT. V gave up 7 bases and J gave up 6 bases, with 25 bases separating them. The CDR3 coding sequence is TGTGCCAGCATCACCTACCGGAGGGGGGGGCGTTGTAATTCACCCCTCCACTTT. Amino acid sequence: CASITYRRGGRCNSPLHF.

The V gene is TRBV5-4, the J gene TRBJ2-1, with 9 bases lining up with TRBD2. J lost 5 bases, V lost 1 base, and 1 base had no gene match. The CDR3 loop spans 14 amino acids. Per germline, CDR1 SGHNT and CDR2 YYREEE (reference sequence). CDR3 DNA sequence: TGTGCCAGCAGCTTGCCTAGCGGGAACAATGAGCAGTTCTTC. Translated: CASSLPSGNNEQFF.

The genes are TRBV5-1 and TRBJ2-5; perhaps TRBD1 as D (6 bases). Per germline, CDR1 SGHRS and CDR2 YFSETQ. V was pared by 1 base and J by 2 bases, with 12 bases between. The CDR3 is made up of 15 amino acids. The CDR3 coding sequence is TGCGCCAGCAGCTTGTCAGGGACACGGCAAGAGACCCAGTACTTC. Translated, it gives CASSLSGTRQETQYF. Supplemented by reference TRBV5-1 and TRBJ2-5, the full variable domain reads KAGVTQTPRYLIKTRGQQVTLSCSPISGHRSVSWYQQTPGQGLQFLFEYFSETQRNKGNFPGRFSGRQFSNSRSEMNVSTLELGDSALYLCASSLSGTRQETQYFGPGTRLLVL.

The gene calls are TRBV19 and TRBJ2-5; 8 positions match TRBD2. J was trimmed by 9 bases and V by 5 bases; bases with no gene match: 14. The CDR3 is 15 residues long. The germline gives CDR1 LNHDA, CDR2 SQIVND (reference sequence). In DNA, the CDR3 is TGTGCCAGTAGTGCTTCAACCGGGACTAGGGGCCCCCAGTACTTC. Translating gives CASSASTGTRGPQYF.

The rearrangement links TRBV19 to TRBJ2-3; D remains ambiguous. The V end was cut by 6 bases, the J end by 0 bases, with 16 bases between. This CDR3 has 16 residues. Germline V gene lookup returns CDR1 LNHDA and CDR2 SQIVND (reference sequence). The CDR3 DNA follows: TGTGCCAGTAGGACCCAGGCAGAACCTAGCACAGATACGCAGTATTTT. This codes for CASRTQAEPSTDTQYF.

The rearrangement links TRBV6-6 to TRBJ2-7; D may be TRBD1 (5 bases). V gave up 6 bases and J gave up 3 bases, with 9 bases separating them. Germline V lookup: CDR1 MNHNY, CDR2 SVGAGI (reference sequence). The CDR3 loop spans 12 amino acids. The CDR3 here is CASRLDSYEQYF. As DNA, the CDR3 is TGTGCCAGCAGGCTCGACAGCTACGAGCAGTACTTC.

The chain is built from TRBV6-1 and TRBJ1-5; perhaps TRBD1 as D (5 bases). Germline loops: CDR1 MNHNS, CDR2 SASEGT. V was cut by 4 bases and J by 6 bases, with 10 bases left in between. The CDR3 is made up of 13 amino acids. The CDR3 nucleotides are TGTGCCAGCAGTGGGGGGTCGAGTCAGCCCCAGCATTTT. Translation: CASSGGSSQPQHF.

The chain carries TRBV7-2 and TRBJ2-7, with TRBD2 matching over 8 bases. This CDR3 has 15 amino acids. The germline V gene encodes CDR1 SGHTA and CDR2 FQGNSA. V lost 1 base, J lost 5 bases, and 7 bases stayed unmatched. The CDR3 coding sequence is TGTGCCAGCAGCTTAGAGTACGGGGGGGGCGACGAGCAGTACTTC. Translating it yields CASSLEYGGGDEQYF.